The 5 T cell receptor beta chains reported below all come from one sample, sequenced in a study of shared clonotypes between healthy human individuals. Profiling relied on immunoSEQ multiplex PCR, and the TCRdb table lists in-frame clones only, not all of them. The sample holds over 1.4 million clones, approximately 96% seen once. Sequencing used naive CD4+ T cells sorted from blood. Subset noted: CD45RA+ positively selected. The receptors originated from a man between 25 and 39 years old in good health.

The V gene is TRBV4-3, the J gene TRBJ2-1, with D possibly TRBD2 on 6 matching bases. The V gene's germline CDR1 is LGHNA and CDR2 YSLEER. CDR3 size: 14 residues. The V and J ends lost 3 bases and 9 bases respectively, with 15 bases between them. CDR3 DNA sequence: TGCGCCAGCAGCCAGAAGCGGGTCGATCGTGAGCAGTTCTTC. It codes for CASSQKRVDREQFF.

The CDR3 spells CASSSQGARTEAFF. For the CDR3, the DNA is TGTGCCAGCAGTTCACAGGGGGCGCGGACTGAAGCTTTCTTT. This chain connects TRBV6-6 to TRBJ1-1, with 9 bases identical to TRBD1. Germline lookup yields CDR1 MNHNY and CDR2 SVGAGI (reference sequence). The CDR3 has 14 residues. V lost 4 bases and J lost 5; bases outside the gene matches: 5.

This rearrangement joins TRBV19 to TRBJ2-7; 7 bases are a match to TRBD1. The length of the CDR3 is 14 residues. The trim removed 6 bases at V and 7 bases at J, leaving 12 bases unmatched. From germline, CDR1 is LNHDA and CDR2 SQIVND (reference sequence). As DNA, the CDR3 is TGTGCCAGTAGCCGGGACAGAACTAGTGGGGAGCAGTACTTC. Residues: CASSRDRTSGEQYF.

The rearrangement joins TRBV18 to TRBJ2-7; no definite D call. This CDR3 has 13 residues. V lost 3 bases, J lost 1 base, and 7 bases lay in between. Germline lookup yields CDR1 KGHSH and CDR2 LQKENI. The CDR3 sequence is CASSPAVSYEQYF. The CDR3 nucleotides read TGTGCCAGCTCACCCGCGGTGTCCTACGAGCAGTACTTC.

The J gene is TRBJ1-5, the V gene TRBV5-1; TRBD1 matches 7 bases. Trimming at V came to 4 bases and at J to 8 bases, leaving 9 bases not matched to a gene. The germline gives CDR1 SGHRS, CDR2 YFSETQ. This CDR3 is 14 amino acids long. The CDR3 reads CASSRTGEREPQHF. As DNA, the CDR3 is TGCGCCAGCAGCCGAACAGGGGAGCGGGAGCCCCAGCATTTT.